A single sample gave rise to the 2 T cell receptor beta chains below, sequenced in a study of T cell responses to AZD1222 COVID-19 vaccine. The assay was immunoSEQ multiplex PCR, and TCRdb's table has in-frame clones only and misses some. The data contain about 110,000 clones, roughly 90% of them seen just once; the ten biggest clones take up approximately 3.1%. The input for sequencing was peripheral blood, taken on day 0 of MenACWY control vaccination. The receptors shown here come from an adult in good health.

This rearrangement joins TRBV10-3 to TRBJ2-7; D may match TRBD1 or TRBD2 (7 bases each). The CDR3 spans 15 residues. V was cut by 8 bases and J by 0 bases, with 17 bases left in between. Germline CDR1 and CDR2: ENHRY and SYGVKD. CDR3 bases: TGTGCCATCGGGGGAGGGACAGCAACCTCCTACGAGCAGTACTTC. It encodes CAIGGGTATSYEQYF.

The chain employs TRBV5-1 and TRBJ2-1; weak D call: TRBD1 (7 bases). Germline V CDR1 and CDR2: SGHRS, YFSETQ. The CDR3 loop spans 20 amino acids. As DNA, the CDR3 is TGCGTGTCGACAGAGACCCCGGGACAGAAAGGAGGGCATACCTACAATGAGCAGTTCTTC. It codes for CVSTETPGQKGGHTYNEQFF.